This record concerns one T cell receptor (beta chain) sequence. The antigen remains unidentified. The CDR3 covers 18 residues. Per the germline V gene, CDR1 is GTSNPN and CDR2 is SVGIG (reference sequence). Trimming at V came to 3 bases and at J to 7 bases, leaving 16 bases not matched to a gene. The PCR was carried out with 60 Vbeta primers and 13 Jbeta primers. The method was immunoSEQ multiplex PCR; TCRdb's version includes in-frame clones alone and lacks a portion of them. The sample holds some 120,000 clones. The data were obtained in a study of cytomegalovirus exposure and HLA in healthy donors. General study points: The study listed under 200 cytomegalovirus-associated TCR beta chains.

V gene TRBV30 combines with J gene TRBJ1-4; TRBD1 matches 11 bases. The sequence came from a man between 40 and 49 years old in good health and CMV-seropositive. Sequenced material: PBMCs. This CDR3 reads CAWSFTITPGQGGEKLFF. The CDR3 DNA reads as TGTGCCTGGAGCTTCACTATTACACCGGGACAGGGGGGTGAAAAACTGTTTTTT.